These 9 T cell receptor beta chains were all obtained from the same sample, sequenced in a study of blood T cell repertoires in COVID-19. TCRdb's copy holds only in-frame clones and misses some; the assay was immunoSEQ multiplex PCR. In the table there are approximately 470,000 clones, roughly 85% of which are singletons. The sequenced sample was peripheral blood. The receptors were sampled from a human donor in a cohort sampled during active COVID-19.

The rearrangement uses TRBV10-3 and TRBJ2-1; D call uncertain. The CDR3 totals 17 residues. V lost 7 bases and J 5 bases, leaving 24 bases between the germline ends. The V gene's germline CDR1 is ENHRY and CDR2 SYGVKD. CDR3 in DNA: TGTGCCATCAAAGATGCTGAGGTCCGTGTCTGGGACAATGAGCAGTTCTTC. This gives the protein CAIKDAEVRVWDNEQFF.

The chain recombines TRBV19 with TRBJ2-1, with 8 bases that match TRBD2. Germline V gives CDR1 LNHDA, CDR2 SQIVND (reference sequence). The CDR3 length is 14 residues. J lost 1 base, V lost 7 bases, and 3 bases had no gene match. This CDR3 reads CASTSGSSYNEQFF. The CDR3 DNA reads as TGTGCCAGTACGAGCGGGAGTTCCTACAATGAGCAGTTCTTC.

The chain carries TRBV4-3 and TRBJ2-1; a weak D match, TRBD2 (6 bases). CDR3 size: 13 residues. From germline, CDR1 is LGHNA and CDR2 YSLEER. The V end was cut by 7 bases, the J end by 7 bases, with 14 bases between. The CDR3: CASTDGGNNEQFF. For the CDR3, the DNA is TGCGCCAGCACGGACGGAGGGAATAATGAGCAGTTCTTC.

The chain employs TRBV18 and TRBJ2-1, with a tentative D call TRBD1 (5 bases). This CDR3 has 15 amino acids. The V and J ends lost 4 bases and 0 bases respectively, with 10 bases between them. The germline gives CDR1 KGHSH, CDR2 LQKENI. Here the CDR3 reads CASSLDRDSYNEQFF. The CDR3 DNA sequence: TGTGCCAGCTCACTAGACAGAGACTCCTACAATGAGCAGTTCTTC.

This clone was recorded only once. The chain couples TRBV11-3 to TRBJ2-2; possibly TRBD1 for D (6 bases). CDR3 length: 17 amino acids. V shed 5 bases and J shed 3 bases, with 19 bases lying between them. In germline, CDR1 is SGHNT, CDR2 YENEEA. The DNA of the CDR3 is TGTGCCAGCAGCCCCCTGGGGGCACCTATTTACACCGGGGAGCTGTTTTTT. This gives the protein CASSPLGAPIYTGELFF.

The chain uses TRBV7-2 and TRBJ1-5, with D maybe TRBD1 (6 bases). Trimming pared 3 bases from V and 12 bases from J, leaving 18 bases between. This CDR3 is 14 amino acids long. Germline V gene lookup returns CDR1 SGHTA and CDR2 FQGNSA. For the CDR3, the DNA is TGTGCCAGCAGCTTGGAGGCTAGGGACACTATCCAGCATTTT. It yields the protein CASSLEARDTIQHF.

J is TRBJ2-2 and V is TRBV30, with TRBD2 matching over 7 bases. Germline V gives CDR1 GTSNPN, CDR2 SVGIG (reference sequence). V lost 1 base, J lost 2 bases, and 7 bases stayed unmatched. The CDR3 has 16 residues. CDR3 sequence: CAWSAQRGPNTGELFF. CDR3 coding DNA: TGTGCCTGGAGTGCCCAGCGGGGCCCCAACACCGGGGAGCTGTTTTTT.

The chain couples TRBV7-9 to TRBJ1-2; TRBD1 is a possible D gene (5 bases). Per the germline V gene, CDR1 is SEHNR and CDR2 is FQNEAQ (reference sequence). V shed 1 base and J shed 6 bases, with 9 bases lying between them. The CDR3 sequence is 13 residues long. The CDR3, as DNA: TGTGCCAGCAGCTTAGTACAGGCTGATGGCTACACCTTC. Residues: CASSLVQADGYTF.

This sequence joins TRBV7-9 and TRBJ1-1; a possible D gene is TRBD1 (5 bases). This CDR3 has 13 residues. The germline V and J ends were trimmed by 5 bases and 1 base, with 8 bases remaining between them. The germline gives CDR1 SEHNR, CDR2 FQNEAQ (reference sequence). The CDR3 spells CASSRDSNTEAFF. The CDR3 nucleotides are TGTGCCAGCAGCCGGGACTCGAACACTGAAGCTTTCTTT.